The 9 T cell receptor beta chains listed next were all sequenced from one sample in a study of blood T cell repertoires in COVID-19 (dated by TCRdb to about 2020). The library was produced with the immunoSEQ multiplex PCR assay. What TCRdb holds here is the immuneACCESS table cut down to in-frame rearrangements. Part of the clones is not present; checked against another copy, under half of the missing clones reflect an unresolved V gene, and the others are unexplained. The sample contains 100,000 to 140,000 clones, around 80% of them found a single time. The ten most abundant clones make up roughly 4% of the sample. Material: peripheral blood. These receptors were obtained from a man in his 70s with acute or convalescent COVID-19.

The rearrangement links TRBV7-3 to TRBJ2-7; no clear D. The CDR3 spans 13 residues. CDR1 is SGHTA, CDR2 FQGTGA, per germline. Trimming shortened V by 5 bases and J by 3 bases, and 11 bases separated the two germline ends. Here the CDR3 DNA reads TGTGCCAGCAGCCGAGACATAAACTACGAGCAGTACTTC. Its protein product is CASSRDINYEQYF.

The rearrangement uses TRBV7-8 and TRBJ1-6, with TRBD1 identical over 8 bases. The CDR3 length is 15 residues. CDR1 is SGHVS and CDR2 is FQNEAQ in the germline V gene. J gave up 6 bases and V 3 bases, and 4 bases lay outside the gene matches. Written as DNA, the CDR3 is TGTGCCAGCAGCTTGACAGGGGTTATTAATTCACCCCTCCACTTT. This sequence encodes CASSLTGVINSPLHF.

The chain is built from TRBV7-8 and TRBJ1-6; TRBD1 matches at 8 bases. The CDR3 has 17 residues. Germline CDR1 is SGHVS and CDR2 is FQNEAQ. Trimming took 5 bases from V and 0 from J; bases not matched to a gene: 6. The CDR3 protein is CASSVTGASSYNSPLHF. In DNA form, the CDR3 reads TGTGCCAGCAGCGTGACAGGGGCGAGCTCCTATAATTCACCCCTCCACTTT.

In DNA, the CDR3 is TGTGCCAGCAGCTTAGGAGTTTTGCCCAAAAACATTCAGTACTTC. Translating it yields CASSLGVLPKNIQYF. The genes are TRBV5-8 and TRBJ2-4; D unresolved. Germline V gene data show CDR1 as SGHTS and CDR2 as YDEGEE. The CDR3 has 15 residues. The ends were cut back, 2 bases at V and 2 bases at J, with 11 bases in the middle.

This chain's CDR3 is CASSGELAGGSYEQYF. The CDR3 DNA is TGTGCCAGCAGTGGGGAGCTAGCGGGGGGGTCCTACGAGCAGTACTTC. V is TRBV6-1 and J is TRBJ2-7; 12 bases map to TRBD2. Losses at the gene ends were 4 bases for V and 1 base for J; bases not matched to a gene: 5. Per germline, CDR1 MNHNS and CDR2 SASEGT. The CDR3 runs 16 residues.

This chain connects TRBV5-1 to TRBJ2-5, with TRBD1 matching 10 bases. The length of the CDR3 is 14 residues. CDR1 and CDR2 (germline): SGHRS, YFSETQ. The ends lost 7 bases at V and 5 bases at J; junction bases unmatched: 8. The CDR3 DNA is TGCGCCAGCGTACCGGGACAGGGGTCGGAGACCCAGTACTTC. Protein: CASVPGQGSETQYF.

This clone was recorded a few times. The chain has TRBV7-2 and TRBJ2-2; D gene unclear. The ends were cut back, 1 base at V and 2 bases at J, with 5 bases in the middle. Per the germline V gene, CDR1 is SGHTA and CDR2 is FQGNSA. The CDR3 is made up of 14 amino acids. CDR3 loop: CASSLVSNTGELFF. The CDR3 nucleotides are TGTGCCAGCAGCTTAGTTTCTAACACCGGGGAGCTGTTTTTT.

This chain connects TRBV5-1 to TRBJ2-5; a weak D match, TRBD2 (7 bases). The CDR3 sequence is 16 residues long. Germline V gives CDR1 SGHRS, CDR2 YFSETQ. Trimming pared 7 bases from V and 1 base from J, leaving 20 bases between. CDR3 in DNA: TGCGCCAGCGCTCCCGGGGGGCAGGGGCGCCAAGAGACCCAGTACTTC. Encoded protein: CASAPGGQGRQETQYF.

A word on this clone: A read error may produce the germline difference seen at one junction end. The CDR3 DNA sequence: TGTGCTAGCAGCTTTGGACTAGCGGGGGGAAGCGGCAATGAGCAGTTCTTC. Protein: CASSFGLAGGSGNEQFF. This chain links TRBV7-7 with TRBJ2-1; TRBD2 matches at 14 bases. The CDR3 runs to 17 residues. CDR1 is SSHAT and CDR2 is FNYEAQ in the germline V gene (reference sequence).